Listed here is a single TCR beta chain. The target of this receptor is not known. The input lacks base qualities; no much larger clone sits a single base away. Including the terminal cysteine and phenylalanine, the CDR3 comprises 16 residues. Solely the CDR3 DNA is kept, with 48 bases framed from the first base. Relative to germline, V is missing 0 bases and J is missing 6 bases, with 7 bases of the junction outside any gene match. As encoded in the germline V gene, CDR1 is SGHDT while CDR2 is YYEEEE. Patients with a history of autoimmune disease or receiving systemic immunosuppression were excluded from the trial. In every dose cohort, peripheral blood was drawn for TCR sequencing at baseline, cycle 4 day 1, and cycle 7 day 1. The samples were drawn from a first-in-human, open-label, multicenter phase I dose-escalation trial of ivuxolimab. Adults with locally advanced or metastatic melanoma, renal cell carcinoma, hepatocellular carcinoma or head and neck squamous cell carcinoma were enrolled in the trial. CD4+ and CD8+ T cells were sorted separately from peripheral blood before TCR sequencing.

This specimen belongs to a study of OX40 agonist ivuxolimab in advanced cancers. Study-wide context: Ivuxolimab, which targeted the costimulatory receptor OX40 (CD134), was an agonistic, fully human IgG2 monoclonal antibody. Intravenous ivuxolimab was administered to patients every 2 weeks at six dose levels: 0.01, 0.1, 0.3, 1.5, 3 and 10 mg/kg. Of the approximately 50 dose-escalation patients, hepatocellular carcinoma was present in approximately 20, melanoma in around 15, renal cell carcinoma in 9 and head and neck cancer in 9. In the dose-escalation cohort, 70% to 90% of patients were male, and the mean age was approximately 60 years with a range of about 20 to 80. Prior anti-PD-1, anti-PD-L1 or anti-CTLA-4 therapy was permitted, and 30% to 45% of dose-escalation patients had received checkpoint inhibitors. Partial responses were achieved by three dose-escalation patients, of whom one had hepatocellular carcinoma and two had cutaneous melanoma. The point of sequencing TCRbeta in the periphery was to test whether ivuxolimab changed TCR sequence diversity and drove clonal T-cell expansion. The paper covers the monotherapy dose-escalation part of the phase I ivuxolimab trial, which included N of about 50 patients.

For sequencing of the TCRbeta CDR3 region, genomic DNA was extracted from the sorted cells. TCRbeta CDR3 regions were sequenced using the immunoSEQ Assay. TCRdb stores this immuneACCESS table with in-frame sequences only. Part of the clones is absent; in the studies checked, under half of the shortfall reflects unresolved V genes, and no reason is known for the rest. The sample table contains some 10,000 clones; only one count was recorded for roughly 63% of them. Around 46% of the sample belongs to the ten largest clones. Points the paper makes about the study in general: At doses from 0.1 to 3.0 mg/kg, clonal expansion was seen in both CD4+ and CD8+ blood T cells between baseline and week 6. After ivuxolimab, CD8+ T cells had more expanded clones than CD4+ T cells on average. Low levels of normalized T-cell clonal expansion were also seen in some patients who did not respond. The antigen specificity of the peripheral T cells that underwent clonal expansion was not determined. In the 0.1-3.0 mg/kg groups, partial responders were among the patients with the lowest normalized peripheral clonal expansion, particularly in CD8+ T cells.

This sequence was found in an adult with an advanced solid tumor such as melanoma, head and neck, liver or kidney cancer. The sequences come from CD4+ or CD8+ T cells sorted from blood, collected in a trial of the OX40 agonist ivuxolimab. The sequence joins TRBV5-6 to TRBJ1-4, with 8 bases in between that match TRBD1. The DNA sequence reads TGTGCCAGCAGCTTGGAGTCAGGGGGCGCAGATGAAAAACTGTTTTTT. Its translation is CASSLESGGADEKLFF.